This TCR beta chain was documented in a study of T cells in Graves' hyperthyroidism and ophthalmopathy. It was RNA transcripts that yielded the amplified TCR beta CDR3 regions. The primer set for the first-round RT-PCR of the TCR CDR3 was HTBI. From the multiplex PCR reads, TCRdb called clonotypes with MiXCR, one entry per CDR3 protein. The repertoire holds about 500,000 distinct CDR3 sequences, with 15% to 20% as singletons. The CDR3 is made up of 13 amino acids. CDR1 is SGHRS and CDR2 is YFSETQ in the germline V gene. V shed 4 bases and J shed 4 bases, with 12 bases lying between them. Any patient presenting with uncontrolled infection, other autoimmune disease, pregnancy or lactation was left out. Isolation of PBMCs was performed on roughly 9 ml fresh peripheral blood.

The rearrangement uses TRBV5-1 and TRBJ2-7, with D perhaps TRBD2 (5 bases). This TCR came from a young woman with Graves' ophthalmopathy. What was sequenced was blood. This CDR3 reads CASSRVREYEQYF. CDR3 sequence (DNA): TGCGCCAGCAGCAGAGTTCGGGAATACGAGCAGTACTTC.